This is a list of T cell receptor beta chains from one sample in a study of shared clonotypes between healthy human individuals. Assay used: immunoSEQ multiplex PCR; TCRdb lists only in-frame clones, some missing. Altogether under 2.5 million clones are present, around 93% being singletons, with the ten largest covering more than 0.35%. The sample taken for sequencing was naive CD4+ T cells from PBMCs. The receptor set was obtained from a man younger than 30 in good health. Some clones in this sample may be carry-over from other donors' samples. CDR3s include the opening cysteine and the closing phenylalanine or tryptophan. Fields, in order: J gene, D gene, V gene, clone size, CDR3 DNA, CDR3 protein. D genes are given only for firm matches. Size is omitted from some rows. Given values are once, few, many or a class for expanded clones.

J: TRBJ1-1
D: TRBD1
V: TRBV29-1
size: once
DNA: TGCAGCGCGACCCGGGACAGGACTATATTAAACACTGAAGCTTTCTTT
CDR3: CSATRDRTILNTEAFF

J: TRBJ2-1
D: -
V: TRBV5-1
size: -
DNA: TGCGCCAGCAGGGCTAGCTCCTACAATGAGCAGTTCTTC
CDR3: CASRASSYNEQFF

J: TRBJ2-3
D: TRBD2
V: TRBV29-1
size: once
DNA: TGCAGCGTCAAGGGACTAGCGGGAGGGGGGGATACGCAGTATTTT
CDR3: CSVKGLAGGGDTQYF

J: TRBJ2-1
D: TRBD2
V: TRBV7-2
size: -
DNA: TGTGCCAGCAGCCCAGCAATGACTAGCGGGAGCTATGAGCAGTTCTTC
CDR3: CASSPAMTSGSYEQFF

J: TRBJ2-7
D: -
V: TRBV9
size: -
DNA: TGTGCCAGCAGCGTAGGCCTTTGGGACGAGCAGTACTTC
CDR3: CASSVGLWDEQYF

J: TRBJ2-3
D: -
V: TRBV7-8
size: -
DNA: TGTGCCAGCAGCACCCCCGGGACCTCCACAGATACGCAGTATTTT
CDR3: CASSTPGTSTDTQYF

J: TRBJ2-7
D: TRBD1
V: TRBV2
size: -
DNA: TGTGCCAGCACCCGCGCCGGGACAGGGGGCCACGAGCAGTACTTC
CDR3: CASTRAGTGGHEQYF

J: TRBJ2-3
D: -
V: TRBV19
size: -
DNA: TGTGCCAGTAGAATGGGGGCCGCAGATACGCAGTATTTT
CDR3: CASRMGAADTQYF

J: TRBJ2-7
D: TRBD2
V: TRBV30
size: once
DNA: TGTGCCTGTTCGCGGGGGACTAGCGGATCCTACGAGCAGTACTTC
CDR3: CACSRGTSGSYEQYF

J: TRBJ2-1
D: -
V: TRBV7-9
size: -
DNA: TGTGCCAGCAGCCGCACAGGACTACCGAGCTCCTACAATGAGCAGTTCTTC
CDR3: CASSRTGLPSSYNEQFF

J: TRBJ1-4
D: TRBD1
V: TRBV7-6
size: -
DNA: TGTGCCAGCAGCCTGGGACAGGGACGGGAAAAACTGTTTTTT
CDR3: CASSLGQGREKLFF

J: TRBJ2-7
D: -
V: TRBV9
size: -
DNA: TGTGCCAGCAGCGCCGGGACGAGCTGGTACGAGCAGTACTTC
CDR3: CASSAGTSWYEQYF

J: TRBJ2-1
D: TRBD1
V: TRBV6-1
size: once
DNA: TGTGCGAGCGGACAGGTCCTCTCCTACAATGAGCAGTTCTTC
CDR3: CASGQVLSYNEQFF

J: TRBJ2-2
D: -
V: TRBV7-3
size: -
DNA: TGTGCCAGTAGACGCAGGGACACCGGGGAGCTGTTTTTT
CDR3: CASRRRDTGELFF

J: TRBJ1-1
D: -
V: TRBV28
size: -
DNA: TGTGCCAGCAGTTACGGAGGGGCAGACACTGAAGCTTTCTTT
CDR3: CASSYGGADTEAFF

J: TRBJ1-3
D: -
V: TRBV5-1
size: -
DNA: TGCGCCAGCAGCTCCTATGGTTCCGGAAACACCATATATTTT
CDR3: CASSSYGSGNTIYF

J: TRBJ1-1
D: -
V: TRBV6-1
size: -
DNA: TGTGCCAGCAGTCGGCAGGCCATAGACACTGAAGCTTTCTTT
CDR3: CASSRQAIDTEAFF

J: TRBJ2-2
D: -
V: TRBV7-9
size: -
DNA: TGTGCCAGCAGCTTAGCCGAGGGGTCGACCGGGGAGCTGTTTTTT
CDR3: CASSLAEGSTGELFF

J: TRBJ2-5
D: -
V: TRBV28
size: -
DNA: TGTGCCAGCCACCGTCCTTCCCCGGGAGAGACCCAGTACTTC
CDR3: CASHRPSPGETQYF

J: TRBJ1-1
D: TRBD1
V: TRBV5-1
size: -
DNA: TGCGCCAGCAGCTGGACGGGACAGGGACCCACTGAAGCTTTCTTT
CDR3: CASSWTGQGPTEAFF

J: TRBJ1-4
D: -
V: TRBV6-6
size: once
DNA: TGTGCCAGCAGGCGGGTCGTTAATGAAAAACTGTTTTTT
CDR3: CASRRVVNEKLFF

J: TRBJ1-2
D: TRBD1
V: TRBV9
size: -
DNA: TGTGCCAGCAGCGTAGTTGGGACAGGGGTTGGCTACACCTTC
CDR3: CASSVVGTGVGYTF

J: TRBJ2-1
D: TRBD2
V: TRBV7-2
size: -
DNA: TGTGCCAGCAGCTCAGGGGTTCGGAGCGGGAGGGCCCGTGAGCAGTTCTTC
CDR3: CASSSGVRSGRAREQFF

J: TRBJ2-4
D: -
V: TRBV5-6
size: -
DNA: TGTGCCAGCAGCTTGGGGGGAAACATTCAGTACTTC
CDR3: CASSLGGNIQYF

J: TRBJ1-1
D: -
V: TRBV11-2
size: once
DNA: TGTGCCAGCAGCTTAGATCTCGGGGGTCGGGGAGCTTTCTTT
CDR3: CASSLDLGGRGAFF

J: TRBJ2-7
D: TRBD1
V: TRBV7-8
size: -
DNA: TGTGCCAGCAGCCCCCGAACCGGACAGGGGGCAGGCGAGCAGTACTTC
CDR3: CASSPRTGQGAGEQYF

J: TRBJ2-7
D: -
V: TRBV4-2
size: -
DNA: TGTGCCAGCAGCCAAGATCGGCACAGCTACGAGCAGTACTTC
CDR3: CASSQDRHSYEQYF

J: TRBJ1-5
D: -
V: TRBV28
size: few
DNA: TGTGCCAGCAGGTTTTGGGGTATCCTTAATCAGCCCCAGCATTTT
CDR3: CASRFWGILNQPQHF

J: TRBJ2-7
D: -
V: TRBV10-3
size: -
DNA: TGTGCCATCAGTGAGCAGATCTACGAGCAGTACTTC
CDR3: CAISEQIYEQYF

J: TRBJ1-2
D: TRBD1
V: TRBV28
size: -
DNA: TGTGCCAGCAGTTTAAGCGGAGGGGGCGGCTATGGCTACACCTTC
CDR3: CASSLSGGGGYGYTF

J: TRBJ2-7
D: -
V: TRBV20-1
size: -
DNA: TGCAGTGCTATTAGCTACGAGCAGTACTTC
CDR3: CSAISYEQYF

J: TRBJ2-1
D: -
V: TRBV5-4
size: -
DNA: TGTGCCAGCAGCTGGCCGGACGGTATGTACAATGAGCAGTTCTTC
CDR3: CASSWPDGMYNEQFF

J: TRBJ2-3
D: -
V: TRBV7-9
size: -
DNA: TGTGCCAGCAGCCTTCGGCTGGCTACGCAGTATTTT
CDR3: CASSLRLATQYF

J: TRBJ1-2
D: TRBD1
V: TRBV5-8
size: -
DNA: TGTGCCAGCAGAGATAGGACAGGGAGATATGGCTACACCTTC
CDR3: CASRDRTGRYGYTF

J: TRBJ2-1
D: TRBD2
V: TRBV19
size: -
DNA: TGTGCCAGTAGTATCACTCCCTCCTTACTAGCGGGAGGGAATGAGCAGTTCTTC
CDR3: CASSITPSLLAGGNEQFF